These 20 T cell receptor beta chains were all obtained from the same sample, sequenced in a study of T cell changes during pregnancy in multiple sclerosis. TCRdb keeps only in-frame clones here, not all; method: immunoSEQ multiplex PCR. The sample includes tens of thousands of clones, 90% to 95% seen only once; the top ten take about 1.2%. The sequences come from peripheral blood, collected in the third trimester of pregnancy. These receptors were taken from a female donor with multiple sclerosis, enrolled in a pregnancy study.

This rearrangement joins TRBV5-1 to TRBJ2-3, with TRBD2 matching 7 bases. Per germline, CDR1 SGHRS and CDR2 YFSETQ. V gave up 1 base and J gave up 3 bases; unmatched junction bases: 8. This CDR3 region has 16 residues. For the CDR3, the DNA is TGCGCCAGCAGCTTGAGGGGCGGGAGTAGAACAGATACGCAGTATTTT. It is translated as CASSLRGGSRTDTQYF. The full variable domain, its missing parts supplied by reference TRBV5-1 and TRBJ2-3, is KAGVTQTPRYLIKTRGQQVTLSCSPISGHRSVSWYQQTPGQGLQFLFEYFSETQRNKGNFPGRFSGRQFSNSRSEMNVSTLELGDSALYLCASSLRGGSRTDTQYFGPGTRLTVL.

Turning to this clone: The conserved phenylalanine or tryptophan is not found at the CDR3 terminus, so this likely reflects a read error. The gene calls are TRBV11-2 and TRBJ1-2; 7 positions match TRBD1. CDR3 size: 13 residues. From germline, CDR1 is SGHAT and CDR2 FQNNGV. The V and J ends lost 2 bases and 6 bases, in that order; junction bases with no gene match: 3. The CDR3 bases are TGTGCCAGCAGCTTAAGCCAGGGGGATGGCTACACCATC. This gives the protein CASSLSQGDGYTI.

The chain combines TRBV5-1 with TRBJ1-4; 9 positions agree with TRBD1. This CDR3 is built from 15 residues. Germline V gene data show CDR1 as SGHRS and CDR2 as YFSETQ. V shed 4 bases and J 7 bases; nucleotides not matched to a gene: 8. The CDR3 loop is CASSPNRGRGEKLFF. The CDR3 bases are TGCGCCAGCAGCCCAAACAGGGGGCGCGGTGAAAAACTGTTTTTT.

V usage is TRBV7-8 and J usage is TRBJ2-7; 11 bases fit TRBD2. CDR1 and CDR2 from the germline V gene are SGHVS and FQNEAQ. This CDR3 contains 14 residues. With 7 bases clipped from V and 6 bases from J, the junction kept 8 bases outside the gene matches. CDR3 region: CASTSLAGVTEQYF. CDR3 nucleotides: TGTGCCAGCACCTCACTAGCGGGAGTCACCGAGCAGTACTTC.

DNA of the CDR3: TGTGCCAGCAGCCAAATCACTCCTTCCTACAATGAGCAGTTCTTC. Translation: CASSQITPSYNEQFF. V gene TRBV9 combines with J gene TRBJ2-1; unclear D gene. The CDR3 loop spans 15 amino acids. V dropped 4 bases and J dropped 1 base, with 12 bases sitting between them. Germline CDR1 reads SGDLS; CDR2 reads YYNGEE.

In the case of this clone: Sequence at one end of the junction differs from germline and may be a read error. V usage is TRBV11-1 and J usage is TRBJ2-5; D not certain. Per the germline V gene, CDR1 is SGHAT and CDR2 is FQDESV (reference sequence). The CDR3 contains 13 residues. The CDR3 reads CASSLGAQGTQYF. The CDR3, as DNA: TGTGCCAGCAGCTTAGGGGCTCAAGGGACCCAGTACTTC. Full variable domain (outside the CDR3, taken from reference TRBV11-1 and TRBJ2-5): EAEVAQSPRYKITEKSQAVAFWCDPISGHATLYWYRQILGQGPELLVQFQDESVVDDSQLPKDRFSAERLKGVDSTLKIQPAELGDSAMYLCASSLGAQGTQYFGPGTRLLVL.

The gene calls are TRBV5-1 and TRBJ2-5; the match to TRBD2 covers 7 bases. The assigned J gene may be wrong: the sequence end matches TRBJ2-7 better. The CDR3 totals 16 residues. The germline V gene encodes CDR1 SGHRS and CDR2 YFSETQ. CDR3 sequence reads: CASSSGEGRGWGEQYF. The CDR3 nucleotides read TGCGCCAGCAGCTCCGGGGAGGGGCGGGGTTGGGGCGAGCAGTACTTC.

This clone appeared once. The rearrangement uses TRBV6-1 and TRBJ2-3, with D possibly being TRBD1 (5 bases). V lost 1 base to trimming and J lost 2 bases, with 10 bases between them. There are 15 residues in the CDR3. Germline loops: CDR1 MNHNS, CDR2 SASEGT. This CDR3 is CASSEGGDPTDTQYF. The CDR3, as DNA: TGTGCCAGCAGTGAAGGGGGCGACCCCACAGATACGCAGTATTTT.

The chain uses TRBV6-6 and TRBJ1-1; 9 nucleotides agree with TRBD1. V lost 0 bases to trimming and J lost 6 bases; unmatched junction nucleotides: 8. CDR1 is MNHNY and CDR2 is SVGAGI in the germline V gene (reference sequence). The CDR3 totals 16 residues. The CDR3 loop is CASSYSSTGGGSEAFF. The CDR3 region has the DNA TGTGCCAGCAGTTACTCCTCGACAGGGGGGGGCTCTGAAGCTTTCTTT.

This clone has just one count. The J gene is TRBJ2-1, the V gene TRBV5-1; TRBD2 matches at 9 bases. Germline V gene sequence: CDR1 SGHRS, CDR2 YFSETQ. V shed 0 bases, J shed 8 bases, and the junction held 18 bases outside the gene matches. The CDR3 is 19 amino acids. CDR3 sequence (DNA): TGCGCCAGCAGCTTGGGGCGCCTAGCGGGAACGGGAAGGCCGTATGAGCAGTTCTTC. Amino acid sequence: CASSLGRLAGTGRPYEQFF.

This clone has a single count. The V and J genes are TRBV28 and TRBJ2-7; 7 nucleotides match TRBD1. This CDR3 has 18 amino acids. The junction had 19 bases not matched to a gene; V was cut back by 4 bases and J by 4 bases. Per the germline V gene, CDR1 is MDHEN and CDR2 is SYDVKM. DNA for the CDR3: TGTGCCAGCAGTTCCCAAACCGGGACAGCACCTTCAATGTACGAGCAGTACTTC. Its translation: CASSSQTGTAPSMYEQYF.

J is TRBJ1-4 and V is TRBV6-6; 12 bases agree with TRBD1. Germline V gene sequence: CDR1 MNHNY, CDR2 SVGAGI (reference sequence). CDR3 length: 16 amino acids. V was clipped by 6 bases and J by 7 bases; unmatched bases: 9. The CDR3 region is CASRPGQGAAGEKLFF. Here the CDR3 DNA reads TGTGCCAGCAGACCGGGACAGGGGGCCGCGGGTGAAAAACTGTTTTTT.

The CDR3 region has the DNA TGCGCCAGCAGTGAAGCGGGAAGAGGCTACAATGAGCAGTTCTTC. It codes for CASSEAGRGYNEQFF. This chain joins TRBV10-2 and TRBJ2-1; 7 bases agree with TRBD2. This CDR3 contains 15 residues. Germline CDR1 WSHSY, CDR2 SAAADI. V was clipped by 3 bases and J by 3 bases; unmatched bases: 5.

The genes are TRBV19 and TRBJ2-7; 8 bases match TRBD2. The CDR3 is 15 amino acids. Trimming at V came to 1 base and at J to 3 bases, leaving 5 bases not matched to a gene. The germline V gene encodes CDR1 LNHDA and CDR2 SQIVND (reference sequence). The DNA of the CDR3 is TGTGCCAGTAGTATAGGTGCGGGAGGATACTACGAGCAGTACTTC. Translating gives CASSIGAGGYYEQYF.

The V call is TRBV11-2, the J call TRBJ2-3; 11 bases agree with TRBD2. Germline-derived CDR1 and CDR2 are SGHAT and FQNNGV. This CDR3 spans 16 amino acids. The ends lost 5 bases at V and 2 bases at J; junction bases unmatched: 6. CDR3 residues: CASSRGTSGNTDTQYF. The DNA of the CDR3 is TGTGCCAGCAGCCGGGGGACTAGCGGAAACACAGATACGCAGTATTTT.

The CDR3 here is CASSLYAPPGTGELFF. The CDR3 coding sequence is TGTGCCAGCAGTTTATACGCCCCACCAGGCACCGGGGAGCTGTTTTTT. This rearrangement joins TRBV27 to TRBJ2-2; D is ambiguous. Germline-derived CDR1 and CDR2 are MNHEY and SMNVEV (reference sequence). CDR3 length: 16 amino acids. V shed 1 base and J shed 4 bases, with 13 bases lying between them.

J is TRBJ2-3 and V is TRBV6-1; D may be TRBD2 (6 bases). Looked up from germline, CDR1 is MNHNS and CDR2 is SASEGT. The ends were cut back, 3 bases at V and 6 bases at J, with 10 bases in the middle. This CDR3 has 13 residues. The DNA for the CDR3 is TGTGCCAGCAGTGAGGGGACTTCTGATACGCAGTATTTT. Translating it yields CASSEGTSDTQYF.

This clone was counted once. This chain joins TRBV15 and TRBJ2-7; D remains ambiguous. V lost 0 bases to trimming and J lost 1 base, with 7 bases between them. This CDR3 spans 14 amino acids. CDR1 LNHNV and CDR2 YYDKDF come from the germline V gene (reference sequence). The CDR3 nucleotides are TGTGCCACCAGCAGAGATTACGGGTCCTACGAGCAGTACTTC. Translation gives CATSRDYGSYEQYF. The full variable domain, with the rest looked up from reference TRBV15 and TRBJ2-7, is DAMVIQNPRYQVTQFGKPVTLSCSQTLNHNVMYWYQQKSSQAPKLLFHYYDKDFNNEADTPDNFQSRRPNTSFCFLDIRSPGLGDTAMYLCATSRDYGSYEQYFGPGTRLTVT.

The gene calls are TRBV10-3 and TRBJ2-1; TRBD2 matches at 9 bases. The CDR3 length is 16 residues. The germline CDR1 and CDR2 sequences are ENHRY and SYGVKD. The J segment lost 0 bases and the V segment lost 8 bases, leaving 8 bases of the junction unmatched. CDR3 residues: CAIGREGRNSYNEQFF. DNA of the CDR3: TGTGCCATCGGGCGGGAGGGCCGAAACTCCTACAATGAGCAGTTCTTC.

This clone was seen more than once but under ten times. The J gene is TRBJ2-1, the V gene TRBV10-3; 8 bases map to TRBD1. Germline CDR1 and CDR2: ENHRY and SYGVKD. The V and J ends lost 3 bases and 7 bases, in that order; junction bases with no gene match: 8. The CDR3 loop spans 15 amino acids. For the CDR3, the DNA is TGTGCCATCAGTGATGCTCAGGGGGCGCTGAATGAGCAGTTCTTC. It codes for CAISDAQGALNEQFF.